Listed below are T cell receptor beta chains from one sample, sequenced in a study of T cells in Graves' hyperthyroidism and ophthalmopathy. MiXCR, applied by TCRdb to the multiplex PCR reads, yields one record per CDR3 protein. This table has about 740,000 distinct CDR3 sequences, less than 15% appearing once. The specimen sequenced was blood. The receptors shown here come from a woman under 30 with Graves' hyperthyroidism. CDR3s include the opening cysteine and the closing phenylalanine or tryptophan. Fields, in order: V gene, clone size, D gene, J gene, CDR3 protein, CDR3 DNA. D genes are given only for firm matches. A row's size may be missing; if present it is once, few, many or a size class.

V gene: TRBV13; clone size: many; D gene: TRBD1; J gene: TRBJ2-3; CDR3 protein: CASSSDRSDTQYF; CDR3 DNA: TGTGCCAGCAGCTCGGACAGGTCGGATACGCAGTATTTT
V gene: TRBV7-3; clone size: many; D gene: TRBD2; J gene: TRBJ2-5; CDR3 protein: CASSLGGAGQETQYF; CDR3 DNA: TGTGCCAGCAGCTTAGGGGGAGCGGGGCAAGAGACCCAGTACTTC
V gene: TRBV5-1; clone size: NA; D gene: NA; J gene: TRBJ1-1; CDR3 protein: CASSLIADRNTEAFF; CDR3 DNA: TGCGCCAGCAGCCTTATTGCGGACAGGAACACTGAAGCTTTCTTT
V gene: TRBV28; clone size: many; D gene: TRBD2; J gene: TRBJ2-3; CDR3 protein: CASSSPAAGPWTDTQYF; CDR3 DNA: TGTGCCAGCAGTTCCCCCGCAGCGGGACCATGGACAGATACGCAGTATTTT
V gene: TRBV7-2; clone size: many; D gene: NA; J gene: TRBJ2-3; CDR3 protein: CASSLAALSTDTQYF; CDR3 DNA: TGTGCCAGCAGCTTAGCAGCCCTTTCCACAGATACGCAGTATTTT
V gene: TRBV27; clone size: few; D gene: TRBD1; J gene: TRBJ1-2; CDR3 protein: CASRQGAWDGYTF; CDR3 DNA: TGTGCCAGCAGACAGGGGGCCTGGGATGGCTACACCTTC
V gene: TRBV12-3/TRBV12-4; clone size: many; D gene: NA; J gene: TRBJ2-7; CDR3 protein: CASSLESNSYEQYF; CDR3 DNA: TGTGCCAGCAGTTTAGAGAGCAACTCCTACGAGCAGTACTTC
V gene: TRBV11-2; clone size: NA; D gene: TRBD2; J gene: TRBJ2-1; CDR3 protein: CASSLTTSGSFNEQFF; CDR3 DNA: TGTGCCAGCAGCTTAACCACTAGCGGGAGTTTTAATGAGCAGTTCTTC
V gene: TRBV5-1; clone size: many; D gene: NA; J gene: TRBJ1-1; CDR3 protein: CASSLGTVPMNTEAFF; CDR3 DNA: TGCGCCAGCAGCTTGGGTACAGTGCCAATGAACACTGAAGCTTTCTTT
V gene: TRBV29-1; clone size: few; D gene: TRBD1; J gene: TRBJ2-2; CDR3 protein: CSVRTGWNTGELFF; CDR3 DNA: TGCAGCGTTCGGACAGGTTGGAACACCGGGGAGCTGTTTTTT
V gene: TRBV12-3/TRBV12-4; clone size: few; D gene: NA; J gene: TRBJ1-2; CDR3 protein: CASSFFRGGTGYTF; CDR3 DNA: TGTGCCAGCAGTTTCTTTAGAGGAGGGACAGGCTACACCTTC
V gene: TRBV12-3/TRBV12-4; clone size: NA; D gene: NA; J gene: TRBJ1-1; CDR3 protein: CVSSLGTPNTEAFF; CDR3 DNA: TGTGTCAGCAGTTTGGGGACACCGAACACTGAAGCTTTCTTT
V gene: TRBV12-3/TRBV12-4; clone size: NA; D gene: TRBD1; J gene: TRBJ2-1; CDR3 protein: CASSADRGRINEQFF; CDR3 DNA: TGTGCCAGCAGTGCGGACAGGGGAAGGATCAATGAGCAGTTCTTC
V gene: TRBV6-1; clone size: many; D gene: NA; J gene: TRBJ2-7; CDR3 protein: CASSTQDGPYEQYF; CDR3 DNA: TGTGCCAGCAGTACCCAGGACGGGCCCTACGAGCAGTACTTC
V gene: TRBV7-9; clone size: few; D gene: NA; J gene: TRBJ2-1; CDR3 protein: CASRGGVGNEQFF; CDR3 DNA: TGTGCCAGCCGAGGTGGGGTTGGGAATGAGCAGTTCTTC
V gene: TRBV3-1; clone size: many; D gene: TRBD1; J gene: TRBJ2-2; CDR3 protein: CASSIWTGENTGELFF; CDR3 DNA: TGTGCCAGCAGCATATGGACAGGGGAGAACACCGGGGAGCTGTTTTTT
V gene: TRBV20-1; clone size: many; D gene: TRBD1; J gene: TRBJ2-3; CDR3 protein: CSARGRQGLGTDTQYF; CDR3 DNA: TGCAGTGCTAGAGGGAGACAGGGGTTGGGCACAGATACGCAGTATTTT
V gene: TRBV7-3; clone size: few; D gene: NA; J gene: TRBJ2-1; CDR3 protein: CASSLGVGASNEQFF; CDR3 DNA: TGTGCCAGCAGCTTAGGGGTGGGAGCTTCCAATGAGCAGTTCTTC
V gene: TRBV20-1; clone size: many; D gene: NA; J gene: TRBJ2-7; CDR3 protein: CSARDPPHEQYF; CDR3 DNA: TGCAGTGCTAGAGATCCCCCCCACGAGCAGTACTTC
V gene: TRBV7-9; clone size: many; D gene: NA; J gene: TRBJ2-1; CDR3 protein: CASTVPYNEQFF; CDR3 DNA: TGTGCCAGCACCGTACCTTACAATGAGCAGTTCTTC
V gene: TRBV28; clone size: NA; D gene: NA; J gene: TRBJ1-2; CDR3 protein: CASSLSGQDGYTF; CDR3 DNA: TGTGCCAGCAGTTTATCGGGACAAGATGGCTACACCTTC
V gene: TRBV12-3/TRBV12-4; clone size: NA; D gene: NA; J gene: TRBJ2-7; CDR3 protein: CASSLLGSGYGQYF; CDR3 DNA: TGTGCCAGCAGTTTACTAGGTTCCGGGTACGGGCAGTACTTC
V gene: TRBV20-1; clone size: few; D gene: NA; J gene: TRBJ2-3; CDR3 protein: CSASDTDTQYF; CDR3 DNA: TGCAGTGCTAGTGACACGGATACGCAGTATTTT
V gene: TRBV11-2; clone size: many; D gene: NA; J gene: TRBJ2-7; CDR3 protein: CASSSTANEQYF; CDR3 DNA: TGTGCCAGCAGCTCGACAGCCAACGAGCAGTACTTC
V gene: TRBV20-1; clone size: few; D gene: TRBD2; J gene: TRBJ2-3; CDR3 protein: CSARGRTSGRSTDTQYF; CDR3 DNA: TGCAGTGCTAGAGGACGGACTAGCGGGAGAAGCACAGATACGCAGTATTTT
V gene: TRBV20-1; clone size: few; D gene: TRBD2; J gene: TRBJ2-5; CDR3 protein: CSARDSLAGYLWYQETQYF; CDR3 DNA: TGCAGTGCTAGAGATAGCCTAGCGGGGTACCTTTGGTACCAAGAGACCCAGTACTTC
V gene: TRBV24-1; clone size: NA; D gene: NA; J gene: TRBJ1-2; CDR3 protein: CATSDGTGTIYGYTF; CDR3 DNA: TGTGCCACCAGTGATGGGACGGGGACGATCTATGGCTACACCTTC
V gene: TRBV6-6; clone size: NA; D gene: NA; J gene: TRBJ1-1; CDR3 protein: CASSYSSQLYSMNTEAFF; CDR3 DNA: TGTGCCAGCAGTTACTCGAGCCAGCTCTATTCGATGAACACTGAAGCTTTCTTT
V gene: TRBV12-3/TRBV12-4; clone size: many; D gene: NA; J gene: TRBJ2-2; CDR3 protein: CASSLDHSTGELFF; CDR3 DNA: TGTGCCAGCAGTTTAGACCATTCCACCGGGGAGCTGTTTTTT
V gene: TRBV27; clone size: NA; D gene: NA; J gene: TRBJ2-1; CDR3 protein: CASSHKSGGGSVYNEQFF; CDR3 DNA: TGTGCCAGCAGTCATAAATCAGGGGGAGGGAGTGTCTACAATGAGCAGTTCTTC
V gene: TRBV15; clone size: many; D gene: NA; J gene: TRBJ1-5; CDR3 protein: CATSRGGWEPYSNQPQHF; CDR3 DNA: TGTGCCACCAGCAGAGGAGGGTGGGAGCCATATAGCAATCAGCCCCAGCATTTT
V gene: TRBV10-3; clone size: NA; D gene: NA; J gene: TRBJ2-7; CDR3 protein: CAISESLPPRPYEQYF; CDR3 DNA: TGTGCCATCAGTGAGTCGTTGCCGCCGAGACCCTACGAGCAGTACTTC
V gene: TRBV18; clone size: many; D gene: TRBD2; J gene: TRBJ2-1; CDR3 protein: CASSFGTSGKVDEQFF; CDR3 DNA: TGTGCCAGCTCATTCGGGACTAGCGGGAAAGTAGATGAGCAGTTCTTC
V gene: TRBV18; clone size: many; D gene: NA; J gene: TRBJ1-5; CDR3 protein: CASHGTGNNQPQHF; CDR3 DNA: TGTGCCAGCCACGGGACGGGAAACAATCAGCCCCAGCATTTT
V gene: TRBV10-3; clone size: many; D gene: TRBD2; J gene: TRBJ2-7; CDR3 protein: CAISDPRTSGPTYEQYF; CDR3 DNA: TGTGCCATCAGTGATCCCCGGACTAGCGGGCCGACCTACGAGCAGTACTTC
V gene: TRBV6-2/TRBV6-3; clone size: many; D gene: NA; J gene: TRBJ1-1; CDR3 protein: CASSYISELNTEAFF; CDR3 DNA: TGTGCCAGCAGTTACATTTCCGAATTGAACACTGAAGCTTTCTTT
V gene: TRBV6-2/TRBV6-3; clone size: many; D gene: TRBD2; J gene: TRBJ2-5; CDR3 protein: CASSTGGAGLETQYF; CDR3 DNA: TGTGCCAGCAGTACCGGCGGAGCGGGACTGGAGACCCAGTACTTC
V gene: TRBV20-1; clone size: NA; D gene: NA; J gene: TRBJ2-5; CDR3 protein: CSARVAKQAVQETQYF; CDR3 DNA: TGCAGTGCTAGAGTCGCCAAGCAAGCAGTCCAAGAGACCCAGTACTTC
V gene: TRBV12-3/TRBV12-4; clone size: many; D gene: NA; J gene: TRBJ1-2; CDR3 protein: CASSLGSAGAAYGYTF; CDR3 DNA: TGTGCCAGCAGTTTAGGGTCGGCGGGGGCCGCCTATGGCTACACCTTC
V gene: TRBV6-1; clone size: NA; D gene: NA; J gene: TRBJ1-5; CDR3 protein: CASSPLPIGRVSNQPQHF; CDR3 DNA: TGTGCCAGCAGTCCACTTCCCATTGGGCGAGTAAGCAATCAGCCCCAGCATTTT
V gene: TRBV20-1; clone size: NA; D gene: NA; J gene: TRBJ2-7; CDR3 protein: CSARATNRAWNEQYF; CDR3 DNA: TGCAGTGCTAGAGCCACTAACAGGGCATGGAACGAGCAGTACTTC
V gene: TRBV9; clone size: NA; D gene: NA; J gene: TRBJ2-6; CDR3 protein: CASSETGTPSSGANVLTF; CDR3 DNA: TGTGCCAGCAGCGAGACCGGGACTCCGAGCTCTGGGGCCAACGTCCTGACTTTC
V gene: TRBV11-2; clone size: NA; D gene: NA; J gene: TRBJ2-4; CDR3 protein: CASSLEAGSRAKNIQYF; CDR3 DNA: TGTGCCAGCAGCTTAGAGGCGGGATCCCGGGCCAAAAACATTCAGTACTTC
V gene: TRBV28; clone size: many; D gene: NA; J gene: TRBJ2-3; CDR3 protein: CASSLPALGSTDTQYF; CDR3 DNA: TGTGCCAGCAGTTTACCCGCCCTGGGGTCCACAGATACGCAGTATTTT
V gene: TRBV12-3/TRBV12-4; clone size: NA; D gene: NA; J gene: TRBJ1-4; CDR3 protein: CASNKGDRGATNEKLFF; CDR3 DNA: TGTGCCAGCAATAAAGGAGATCGAGGTGCAACTAATGAAAAACTGTTTTTT
V gene: TRBV11-1; clone size: many; D gene: NA; J gene: TRBJ2-1; CDR3 protein: CASTLMGNEQFF; CDR3 DNA: TGTGCCAGCACGCTAATGGGGAATGAGCAGTTCTTC
V gene: TRBV9; clone size: NA; D gene: NA; J gene: TRBJ1-5; CDR3 protein: CASSAPTPNQPQHF; CDR3 DNA: TGTGCCAGCAGCGCCCCGACTCCAAATCAGCCCCAGCATTTT
V gene: TRBV5-1; clone size: many; D gene: NA; J gene: TRBJ1-2; CDR3 protein: CASSPPSRVYGYTF; CDR3 DNA: TGCGCCAGCAGCCCACCTTCTCGTGTCTATGGCTACACCTTC
V gene: TRBV9; clone size: few; D gene: NA; J gene: TRBJ1-4; CDR3 protein: CASSGPRARPGGEKLFF; CDR3 DNA: TGTGCCAGCAGCGGACCAAGGGCCCGACCGGGTGGTGAAAAACTGTTTTTT
V gene: TRBV11-2; clone size: NA; D gene: NA; J gene: TRBJ2-1; CDR3 protein: CASSLRWKGRLYNEQFF; CDR3 DNA: TGTGCCAGCAGCTTAAGGTGGAAGGGGCGTTTGTACAATGAGCAGTTCTTC
V gene: TRBV15; clone size: NA; D gene: TRBD1; J gene: TRBJ2-2; CDR3 protein: CATSSPGQGFLGELFF; CDR3 DNA: TGTGCCACCAGCAGTCCGGGACAGGGGTTCCTCGGGGAGCTGTTTTTT
V gene: TRBV3-1; clone size: many; D gene: TRBD2; J gene: TRBJ2-1; CDR3 protein: CASSPTANLAGVSNEQFF; CDR3 DNA: TGTGCCAGCAGCCCCACCGCCAACTTAGCGGGAGTGTCCAATGAGCAGTTCTTC
V gene: TRBV5-5; clone size: many; D gene: TRBD1; J gene: TRBJ1-2; CDR3 protein: CASSLGTGSYGYTF; CDR3 DNA: TGTGCCAGCAGTCTTGGGACAGGGTCCTATGGCTACACCTTC
V gene: TRBV25-1; clone size: few; D gene: NA; J gene: TRBJ1-4; CDR3 protein: CASMAVGLSEKLFF; CDR3 DNA: TGTGCCAGCATGGCGGTCGGGCTTAGTGAAAAACTGTTTTTT